The 10 T cell receptor beta chains in this list originate from one sample, sequenced in a study of T cells in localized non-small cell lung cancer. Libraries were prepared by immunoSEQ multiplex PCR; TCRdb keeps only in-frame clonotypes and omits some of them. The sample lists 45,000 or so clones; about 91% were seen once. The sequencing used PBMCs, collected before any cancer treatment. The receptors originated from a woman between 40 and 69 years old with stage II lung adenocarcinoma.

The genes are TRBV6-6 and TRBJ2-5; the match to TRBD2 covers 10 bases. This CDR3 has 14 residues. V lost 7 bases, J lost 5 bases, and 7 bases stayed unmatched. Germline-derived CDR1 and CDR2 are MNHNY and SVGAGI (reference sequence). CDR3 sequence reads: CASKIAGGGETQYF. The CDR3 coding sequence is TGTGCCAGCAAAATAGCGGGGGGAGGGGAGACCCAGTACTTC.

By share, this clone counts as medium-sized. The rearrangement links TRBV14 to TRBJ1-1, with D maybe TRBD1 (5 bases). The CDR3 has 15 amino acids. Germline-derived CDR1 and CDR2 are SGHDN and FVKESK. The V end was cut by 0 bases, the J end by 3 bases, with 11 bases between. CDR3: CASSQDQGGYTEAFF. In DNA, the CDR3 is TGTGCCAGCAGCCAAGATCAGGGAGGGTACACTGAAGCTTTCTTT.

The rearrangement joins TRBV7-9 to TRBJ2-6; 9 nucleotides agree with TRBD1. Germline V gene lookup returns CDR1 SEHNR and CDR2 FQNEAQ (reference sequence). The CDR3 length is 18 residues. V lost 5 bases to trimming and J lost 0 bases; unmatched junction nucleotides: 8. In DNA form, the CDR3 reads TGTGCCAGCAGCCTCGGGACAGGGATTTCCTCTGGGGCCAACGTCCTGACTTTC. Translating gives CASSLGTGISSGANVLTF.

The chain is built from TRBV7-8 and TRBJ2-1; D is unclear. The CDR3 has 11 residues. The germline V gene encodes CDR1 SGHVS and CDR2 FQNEAQ. The V end was cut by 5 bases, the J end by 4 bases, with 3 bases between. CDR3 coding DNA: TGTGCCAGCAGCGTTTACAATGAGCAGTTCTTC. It codes for CASSVYNEQFF.

The J gene is TRBJ1-3, the V gene TRBV6-5; D gene unclear. Deletions cut 6 bases from V and 0 bases from J, with 6 bases between. Germline-derived CDR1 and CDR2 are MNHEY and SVGAGI. This CDR3 comprises 13 residues. CDR3 sequence reads: CASSQLSGNTIYF. The CDR3 region has the DNA TGTGCCAGCAGCCAGCTCTCTGGAAACACCATATATTTT.

CDR3 sequence: CASSLRGGNQPQHF. The CDR3 nucleotides are TGTGCCAGCAGCTTACGGGGAGGAAATCAGCCCCAGCATTTT. The V gene is TRBV7-3, the J gene TRBJ1-5; D gene uncertain. The CDR3 covers 14 residues. Germline V gives CDR1 SGHTA, CDR2 FQGTGA. V dropped 2 bases and J dropped 4 bases, with 9 bases sitting between them.

This clone was seen more than once but under ten times. V is TRBV11-3 and J is TRBJ2-5; the D gene is possibly TRBD2 (7 bases). The V end lost 5 bases, the J end lost 2 bases, and 15 bases lay between the germline ends. In germline, CDR1 is SGHNT, CDR2 YENEEA. The CDR3 totals 15 residues. The CDR3 region has the DNA TGTGCCAGCAGCCGAGGACTAGGGGGACAAGAGACCCAGTACTTC. This translates into CASSRGLGGQETQYF.

The V and J genes are TRBV27 and TRBJ2-7; D perhaps matches TRBD1 (6 bases). V was shortened by 6 bases and J by 2 bases, with 14 bases between the two germline ends. Looked up from germline, CDR1 is MNHEY and CDR2 is SMNVEV (reference sequence). The CDR3 is made up of 14 amino acids. The CDR3 DNA follows: TGTGCCAGCAGAAGGGGGACGGACACCTACGAGCAGTACTTC. This sequence encodes CASRRGTDTYEQYF.

The chain carries TRBV28 and TRBJ2-7; TRBD2 aligns across 8 bases. J gave up 4 bases and V 6 bases, and 8 bases lay outside the gene matches. Per germline, CDR1 MDHEN and CDR2 SYDVKM. The CDR3 loop spans 14 amino acids. The CDR3 nucleotides read TGTGCCAGCAGATTGGGGGGACTAGTGTACGAGCAGTACTTC. Amino acid sequence: CASRLGGLVYEQYF.

The chain combines TRBV5-1 with TRBJ1-1, with 8 bases matching TRBD1. J gave up 9 bases and V 0 bases, and 7 bases lay outside the gene matches. Germline V gene data show CDR1 as SGHRS and CDR2 as YFSETQ. The CDR3 has 14 amino acids. The CDR3: CASSLGGGQGQAFF. CDR3 nucleotide sequence: TGCGCCAGCAGCTTGGGGGGCGGACAGGGCCAAGCTTTCTTT. Variable domain in full (rest from reference TRBV5-1 and TRBJ1-1): KAGVTQTPRYLIKTRGQQVTLSCSPISGHRSVSWYQQTPGQGLQFLFEYFSETQRNKGNFPGRFSGRQFSNSRSEMNVSTLELGDSALYLCASSLGGGQGQAFFGQGTRLTVV.